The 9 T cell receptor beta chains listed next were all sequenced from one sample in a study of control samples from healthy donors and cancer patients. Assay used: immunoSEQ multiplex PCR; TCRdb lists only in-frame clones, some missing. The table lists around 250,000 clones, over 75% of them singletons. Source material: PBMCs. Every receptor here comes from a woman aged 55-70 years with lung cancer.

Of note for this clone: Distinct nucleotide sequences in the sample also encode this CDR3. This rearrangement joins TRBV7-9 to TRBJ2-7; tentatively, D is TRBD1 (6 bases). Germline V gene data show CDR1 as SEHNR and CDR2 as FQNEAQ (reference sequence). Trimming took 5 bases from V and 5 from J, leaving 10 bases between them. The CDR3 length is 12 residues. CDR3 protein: CASSPDSHEQYF. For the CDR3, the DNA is TGTGCCAGCAGCCCGGACAGCCACGAGCAGTACTTC.

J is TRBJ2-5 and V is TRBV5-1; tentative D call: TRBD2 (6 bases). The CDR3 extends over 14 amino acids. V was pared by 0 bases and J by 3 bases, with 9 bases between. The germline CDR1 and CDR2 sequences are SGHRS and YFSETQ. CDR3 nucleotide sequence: TGCGCCAGCAGCTTGGCCGGAGGGGAAGAGACCCAGTACTTC. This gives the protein CASSLAGGEETQYF.

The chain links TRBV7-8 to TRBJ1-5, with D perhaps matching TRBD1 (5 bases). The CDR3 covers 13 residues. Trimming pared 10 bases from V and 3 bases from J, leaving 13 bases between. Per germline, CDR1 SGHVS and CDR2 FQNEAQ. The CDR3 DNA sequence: TGTGCCACCGCCGGAGGGGCCAATCAGCCCCAGCATTTT. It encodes CATAGGANQPQHF. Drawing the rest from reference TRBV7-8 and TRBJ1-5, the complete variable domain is GAGVSQSPRYKVAKRGQDVALRCDPISGHVSLFWYQQALGQGPEFLTYFQNEAQLDKSGLPSDRFFAERPEGSVSTLKIQRTQQEDSAVYLCATAGGANQPQHFGDGTRLSIL.

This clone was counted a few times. CDR3 DNA sequence: TGTGCCAGCAGCTTAGAGGGTGGGCAGGCCTACAATGAGCAGTTCTTC. It yields the protein CASSLEGGQAYNEQFF. The rearrangement joins TRBV7-9 to TRBJ2-1; the D is unclear. Looked up from germline, CDR1 is SEHNR and CDR2 is FQNEAQ (reference sequence). Trimming took 1 base from V and 2 from J, leaving 12 bases between them. This CDR3 contains 16 residues.

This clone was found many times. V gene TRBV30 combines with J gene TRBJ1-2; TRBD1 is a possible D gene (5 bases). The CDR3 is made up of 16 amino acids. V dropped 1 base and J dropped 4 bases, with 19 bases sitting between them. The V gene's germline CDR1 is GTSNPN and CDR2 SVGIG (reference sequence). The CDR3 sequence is CAWSALTIGAPYGYTF. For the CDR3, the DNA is TGTGCCTGGAGTGCTCTCACGATAGGGGCGCCCTATGGCTACACCTTC.

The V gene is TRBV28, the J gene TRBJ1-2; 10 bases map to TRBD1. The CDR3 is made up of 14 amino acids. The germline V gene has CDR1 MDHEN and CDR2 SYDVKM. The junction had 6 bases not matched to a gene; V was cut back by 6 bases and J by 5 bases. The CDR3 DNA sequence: TGTGCCAGCAGGATCGCGGACAGGGGGTATGGCTACACCTTC. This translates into CASRIADRGYGYTF.

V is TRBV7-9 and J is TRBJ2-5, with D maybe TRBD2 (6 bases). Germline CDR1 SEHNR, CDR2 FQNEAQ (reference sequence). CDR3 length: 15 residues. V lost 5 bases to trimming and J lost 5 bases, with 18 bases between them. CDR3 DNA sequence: TGTGCCAGCAGCCAGGGAGGAGGTGCGAGGGAGACCCAGTACTTC. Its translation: CASSQGGGARETQYF. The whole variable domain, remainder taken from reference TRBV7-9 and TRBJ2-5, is DTGVSQNPRHKITKRGQNVTFRCDPISEHNRLYWYRQTLGQGPEFLTYFQNEAQLEKSRLLSDRFSAERPKGSFSTLEIQRTEQGDSAMYLCASSQGGGARETQYFGPGTRLLVL.

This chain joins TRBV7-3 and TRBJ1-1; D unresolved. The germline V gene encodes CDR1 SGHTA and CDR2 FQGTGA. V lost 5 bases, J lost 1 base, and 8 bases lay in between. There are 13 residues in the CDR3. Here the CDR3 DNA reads TGTGCCAGCAGCCAATCCACGAACACTGAAGCTTTCTTT. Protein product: CASSQSTNTEAFF.

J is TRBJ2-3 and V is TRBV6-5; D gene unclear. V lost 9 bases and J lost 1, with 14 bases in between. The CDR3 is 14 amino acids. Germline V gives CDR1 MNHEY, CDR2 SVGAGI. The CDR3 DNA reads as TGTGCCAGTCGTGGGCCGATACGCACAGATACGCAGTATTTT. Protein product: CASRGPIRTDTQYF.